This TCR beta chain is drawn from a study of cytomegalovirus exposure and HLA in healthy donors (TCRdb year 2017). With respect to the entire study: In an earlier analysis of 450 to 750 of the donors, 276 Gb of sequence data and 120 million or so unique TCR beta sequences from approximately 180 million T cells were reported. An early release covering roughly 600 HLA-typed donors comprised approximately 290 gigabases of sequencing data and tens of millions of unique TCR sequences. Among the roughly 410 genotyped donors, about 85% belonged to the genetic ancestry cluster associated with self-reported Caucasian donors. The aim of the study was to test whether cataloging public T cell receptors could identify signatures of past pathogen exposure. Using immunosequencing, the study profiled T cell repertoires from about 610 subjects and related those repertoires to cytomegalovirus serostatus. A separate validation cohort of 90 to 150 different subjects was used in addition to the approximately 700-subject first cohort. To predict cytomegalovirus infection status, the study combined high-throughput TCR immunosequencing, statistical association of individual TCRs with disease status, and machine learning. To study patterns of TCR occurrence, a later analysis re-analyzed previously published TCR beta repertoires from several hundred donors and added high-resolution HLA genotyping. Rather than using new phenotypic data, the later analysis identified candidate immune exposures from TCR beta sequences and from how often those sequences occurred across donors. An earlier analysis of about 620 of the donors applied high-throughput TCR beta sequencing to assess whether each TCR beta V gene segment acted as functional or pseudogenic. Donor age, sex, ethnicity and CMV serostatus were collected together with the repertoire data. In a later genetic analysis, genome-wide SNP genotypes for about three fifths of the 666 donors were used, and that subset was treated as a discovery cohort. All discovery cohort repertoires had been generated using a single sequencing platform. Both class I and class II loci were covered by HLA typing, at four-digit resolution. Typing coverage differed by locus: A, B, C, DRB1 and DQB1 were typed in roughly 620-630 donors, DQA1 in about 500, DPA1 in around 580, and DPB1 in around 440. Several DR-DQ haplotypes were treated as single units for association and clustering because of strong linkage in the cohort. Across around 400 genotyped donors of the cohort, an average of roughly 250,000 unique TCR beta nucleotide sequences per donor were sequenced, and roughly a sixth of those sequences were non-productive.

From cysteine to phenylalanine, the CDR3 is 13 amino acids long. Only the CDR3 DNA is retained, 39 bases long and in frame from the first base. The V end loses 0 bases and the J end loses 5 bases, and a stretch of 7 bases separates them. CDR1 and CDR2 (MNHEY, SVGAGI) derive from the germline V gene. Summary of the overall study and its limitations: The authors suggested that the approach could potentially be extended to other disease states and immunological phenotypes. An association between a missense DCLRE1C variant and V-gene and J-gene trimming of TCR beta chains was found in a later genetic analysis and replicated in an independent cohort. A further reported finding was that TCR beta sequences accurately predicted the HLA-A and HLA-B alleles for most subjects in the first cohort. Compared with equally common non-associated chains, HLA-associated TCR beta chains in a later analysis were more clonally expanded and had lower generation probabilities. The 87-base-pair reads could not distinguish some IMGT-functional V segments, including TRBV6-2 and TRBV6-3, so those segments were excluded. A later genetic analysis reported fewer N-insertions in productive TCRs among donors in an Asian-associated ancestry cluster than the roughly 690-donor mean. In an earlier analysis of some 640 of the donors, most TCR beta V segments were observed in productive rearrangements about 90% or about 30% of the time, broadly matching IMGT annotations. Sequencing depth was assumed to be roughly uniform across donors in the presence/absence analyses, though that assumption may not hold. A group of highly shared sequence variants was considered likely to be a technical artifact of the sequencing pipeline. The earlier analysis of 587 of the donors excluded roughly 17 rarely observed V segments, including chromosome 9 orphons, because counts were too low. Across donors, most TCR sequences were observed very rarely, whereas some public TCRs were present in many individuals. This cohort had only TCR beta chains sequenced, and the lack of alpha or paired-chain data limited which features could be detected. In a later analysis, TCR association rates were found to vary across HLA loci, with the most associated TCRs seen for DRB1 alleles and the fewest for HLA-C alleles. Correlated functional status among segregating V segments might be attributable to linkage disequilibrium, but an unknown experimental factor could not be ruled out. In the study, some 180 TCR beta chains were listed as associated with cytomegalovirus. The only immune exposure information available for the cohort was CMV serostatus. According to a later analysis, most CMV-associated TCR beta chains appeared to be HLA-restricted, and the HLA associations seemed to be driven largely by CMV exposure. In both the original and validation cohorts, the classifier was reported to diagnose cytomegalovirus status with high specificity and sensitivity. According to a later analysis, parvovirus B19, influenza, CMV and Epstein-Barr virus appeared linked to several top co-occurrence clusters. In a later analysis, 16,951 TCR beta sequences were associated with specific HLA alleles at a false discovery rate of 0.05. Strong co-occurrence of HLA alleles, especially DR and DQ, made assigning TCR associations to individual alleles difficult. A few of the identified cytomegalovirus-associated TCR beta chains were confirmed in vitro to be specific for cytomegalovirus antigens. Because HLA typing was unavailable for some donors at each locus, only the typed subset was used in association tests.

Comments on this clone: No antigen is known for it. Base qualities were left out, and no much larger clone turns up one base away.

The cohort consisted of 670 or so healthy bone marrow donors. All cohort members were sampled while nominally healthy, although unrecorded immune exposures were likely present. The donor tested CMV seronegative, placing the donor among the roughly 350 seronegative members of the cohort. A peripheral blood sample was provided by each donor, and peripheral blood mononuclear cells were used for TCR beta sequencing. Genomic DNA was extracted from the blood cell samples with the Qiagen DNeasy Blood Extraction Kit. Receptor libraries were prepared by the immunoSEQ multiplex PCR assay. The multiplex PCR relied on a mix of 60 forward primers for TCR Vbeta segments and 13 reverse primers for TCR Jbeta segments. The CDR3 region of rearranged TCR beta genes was amplified from genomic DNA with a multiplex PCR assay. On the Illumina HiSeq System, the amplified TCR beta libraries were sequenced as 87-base-pair reads. Processing in the source paper ran as follows. A later analysis counted about 80 million unique TCR beta chains across the 650 to 700 repertoires, and about 10 million of these chains were shared by at least two donors. To remove PCR and sequencing errors, raw reads were error-corrected and collapsed into unique sequences using a nearest-neighbor algorithm that merged closely related sequences. V, D and J gene segments were assigned by aligning CDR3 sequences to IMGT reference sequences. For a sequence to be retained, a match of at least six nucleotides was required to both a V gene segment and a J gene segment. Rearrangements were called productive when the CDR3 lacked stop codons and stayed in frame with V and J; all others were non-productive. CDR3 was defined according to IMGT convention as the region running from the second conserved V-encoded cysteine to the conserved J-encoded phenylalanine. The earlier analysis of some 580 of the donors excluded any sequence lacking an unambiguous match to a single V gene segment. In an earlier analysis of several hundred of the donors, V segments were called functional above 56.7% productive rearrangements and were called segregating when the between-donor standard deviation exceeded 5%. To diagnose cytomegalovirus status from the catalog of TCR beta chain sequences, a statistical classification framework was built. In a later analysis, TCR nucleotide sequences were compared against IMGT/GENE-DB human TR gene sequences so that V and J genes could be assigned. A later analysis assigned CDR3 sequences and most-parsimonious VDJ recombination scenarios with the TCRdist pipeline. In a later analysis, each TCR beta chain was defined by its CDR3 amino acid sequence together with its V-gene family, and reads without a unique V-gene family were excluded. As a way to deal with suspected cross-contamination and a sequencing artifact, a later analysis dropped under 600 nucleotide sequences that were highly shared and had low generation probability. A later analysis calculated a clonal expansion index for each public chain from normalized within-repertoire ranks of inferred template counts. In a later analysis, generation probabilities were computed with a VDJ recombination model fitted to out-of-frame rearrangements, and the resulting probabilities were checked against IGoR. In a later analysis, TCR-TCR, TCR-HLA and TCR-CMV co-occurrence was scored with hypergeometric tests, and a repertoire-size bias correction was applied to TCR pairs. False discovery rates were estimated in a later analysis by permuting HLA or CMV assignments 20 times. In a later analysis, co-occurring TCRs were grouped using DBSCAN, and TCRdist sequence similarity was added for clustering within HLA-allele-positive subsets. Co-occurrence clustering excluded repertoires with fewer than 30,000 or more than 120,000 public chains, plus five with anomalous nucleotide sharing. Drawn from immuneACCESS, this table holds only the in-frame rearrangements with V and J called that TCRdb kept. Clones are partly lost; checked studies trace under half to an unresolved V gene and leave the rest unexplained. The DNA was the basis for D and trimming; V, J and clone size are from that table. The sample table contains under 200,000 clones; only one count was recorded for 65% to 85% of them. About 0.82% of the sample lies in the top ten.

In this chain, TRBV6-5 is recombined with TRBJ2-5; tentative D gene TRBD1, with 5 bases matching. The specimen was PBMCs. The origin of this receptor is a woman under 30 in good health and CMV-seronegative. The DNA is as follows: TGTGCCAGCAGTTACTCGGACACTGAGACCCAGTACTTC. Its translation reads: CASSYSDTETQYF.